This TCR beta chain was identified in a study of cytotoxic CD8 clonotypes in ibrutinib-treated CLL. Study overall: Responses comprised approximately 25 partial and 2 complete; at median about 71 months, about 14 remained remitted and some 12 progressed.

The CDR3 loop spans 12 amino acids. V shed 5 bases and J shed 4 bases, with 11 bases lying between them. Germline V gene sequence: CDR1 SQVTM, CDR2 ANQGSEA. The source of about 2 micrograms of genomic DNA for TCR beta libraries was cryopreserved PBMCs. Using immunoSEQ multiplex PCR, the repertoire was profiled, and TCRdb retains in-frame clones only, with some absent. Of under 150,000 clones in the sample, 91% are singletons; the top ten hold about 10%. The sequence derives from a human donor with chronic lymphocytic leukemia. V is TRBV29-1 and J is TRBJ2-5, with D possibly matching TRBD1 (6 bases). The source material was PBMCs, sampled after 12 months of ibrutinib treatment. DNA for the CDR3: TGCAGCGTTAAGGACAGCTCAGAGACCCAGTACTTC. Its translation: CSVKDSSETQYF.